This T cell receptor beta chain was obtained from a study of blood T cell repertoires in COVID-19. Seattle cases were enrolled at active infection and followed longitudinally. V lost 2 bases, J lost 2 bases, and 11 bases lay in between. The CDR3 has 15 amino acids. The germline gives CDR1 LNHDA, CDR2 SQIVND (reference sequence). Methods used by the authors: From reference gene primer amplification, estimates of nucleated cell counts were derived. The method was immunoSEQ multiplex PCR; TCRdb's version includes in-frame clones alone and lacks a portion of them. V, J and clone size reflect that table, while D and trimming were determined from the DNA. The table includes about 120,000 clones, around 89% detected once.

This clonotype was sampled from a woman aged 55-70 years with COVID-19, enrolled during active disease. The sample was peripheral blood. The chain recombines TRBV19 with TRBJ2-3; D is perhaps TRBD2 (6 bases). CDR3 protein: CASSIMGRDTDTQYF. CDR3 DNA: TGTGCCAGTAGTATAATGGGGCGGGACACAGATACGCAGTATTTT.